The present entry profiles one T cell receptor beta chain with its context. The CDR3 is 16 amino acids. Unmatched junction bases numbered 5, after V lost 0 bases and J lost 0 bases. Germline CDR1 LNHDA, CDR2 SQIVND (reference sequence). These data originate in a study of cytomegalovirus exposure and HLA in healthy donors. 60 Vbeta and 13 Jbeta primers were used in PCR. Produced via immunoSEQ multiplex PCR; TCRdb's table is partial and in-frame only. The sample contains about 130,000 clones, 77% of which appear only once. The chain employs TRBV19 and TRBJ2-7; 7 bases are shared with TRBD2. The sequenced material came from PBMCs. The receptor was derived from a middle-aged woman in good health and CMV-seropositive. CDR3 residues: CASSIEIGGSSYEQYF. CDR3 nucleotides: TGTGCCAGTAGTATAGAGATCGGCGGGAGCTCCTACGAGCAGTACTTC.